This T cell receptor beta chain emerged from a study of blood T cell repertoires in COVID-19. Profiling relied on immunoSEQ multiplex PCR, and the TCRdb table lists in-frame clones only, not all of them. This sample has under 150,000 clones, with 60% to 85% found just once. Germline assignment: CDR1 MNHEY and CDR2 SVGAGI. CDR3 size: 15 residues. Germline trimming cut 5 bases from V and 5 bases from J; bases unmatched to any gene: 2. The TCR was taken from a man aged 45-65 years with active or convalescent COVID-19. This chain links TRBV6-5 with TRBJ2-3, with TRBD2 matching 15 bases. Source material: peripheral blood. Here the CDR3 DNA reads TGTGCCAGCAGTAGGGGACTAGCGGGAGGAGATACGCAGTATTTT. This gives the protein CASSRGLAGGDTQYF.